A selection of T cell receptor beta chains follows, all from one sample in a study of T-cell reconstitution after alpha-beta-depleted transplantation in children. TCRdb analysed the PCR reads with MiXCR anew, one entry per CDR3 protein. Among around 600,000 distinct CDR3 sequences, 10% to 13% were seen once, and the ten largest hold roughly 4%. The specimen comprised PBMCs from the stem cell graft donor, sampled from the stem cell graft. The origin of the receptors is a human donor who donated a stem cell graft to a child with acute myeloid leukemia. Both conserved end residues are part of each CDR3. Each record gives: CDR3 protein, CDR3 DNA, J gene, D gene, V gene, clone size. The D gene is left open where the match is weak. Clone sizes are given selectively: once, few, many, or a class where the clone is expanded.

cdr3_aa: CASRRQGGADTEAFF
cdr3_nt: TGTGCCAGCAGGCGACAGGGTGGGGCGGACACTGAAGCTTTCTTT
j_call: TRBJ1-1
d_call: TRBD1
v_call: TRBV28
clone_size: NA

cdr3_aa: CASSPWEQGNQPQHF
cdr3_nt: TGTGCCAGCAGCCCGTGGGAACAGGGCAATCAGCCCCAGCATTTT
j_call: TRBJ1-5
d_call: NA
v_call: TRBV7-8
clone_size: NA

cdr3_aa: CSVLLADSSYEQYF
cdr3_nt: TGCAGCGTGCTACTAGCGGATAGCTCCTACGAGCAGTACTTC
j_call: TRBJ2-7
d_call: TRBD2
v_call: TRBV29-1
clone_size: NA

cdr3_aa: CSVVGAGGKWGSNNEQFF
cdr3_nt: TGCAGCGTTGTAGGAGCGGGAGGGAAATGGGGAAGTAACAATGAGCAGTTCTTC
j_call: TRBJ2-1
d_call: TRBD2
v_call: TRBV29-1
clone_size: NA

cdr3_aa: CAMTGTQGNEQFF
cdr3_nt: TGTGCCATGACCGGGACCCAGGGCAATGAGCAGTTCTTC
j_call: TRBJ2-1
d_call: NA
v_call: TRBV10-3
clone_size: many

cdr3_aa: CASSPGQTNTGELFF
cdr3_nt: TGTGCCAGCAGCCCGGGACAAACGAACACCGGGGAGCTGTTTTTT
j_call: TRBJ2-2
d_call: NA
v_call: TRBV7-3
clone_size: many

cdr3_aa: CASRTDSPEAFF
cdr3_nt: TGTGCCAGCAGAACCGATAGTCCTGAAGCTTTCTTT
j_call: TRBJ1-1
d_call: NA
v_call: TRBV18
clone_size: NA

cdr3_aa: CSAERLQGSTEAFF
cdr3_nt: TGCAGTGCTGAGAGACTACAGGGTTCGACTGAAGCTTTCTTT
j_call: TRBJ1-1
d_call: NA
v_call: TRBV20-1
clone_size: many

cdr3_aa: CSATPSYEQYF
cdr3_nt: TGCAGTGCTACCCCCTCCTACGAGCAGTACTTC
j_call: TRBJ2-7
d_call: NA
v_call: TRBV20-1
clone_size: NA

cdr3_aa: CSVAPGLGIYEQYF
cdr3_nt: TGCAGCGTGGCTCCGGGACTAGGGATCTACGAGCAGTACTTC
j_call: TRBJ2-7
d_call: TRBD2
v_call: TRBV29-1
clone_size: once

cdr3_aa: CSARGTGGFGEQYF
cdr3_nt: TGCAGTGCTAGAGGGACAGGGGGCTTCGGCGAGCAGTACTTC
j_call: TRBJ2-7
d_call: TRBD1
v_call: TRBV20-1
clone_size: many

cdr3_aa: CASSHLAGVGSYEQYF
cdr3_nt: TGTGCCAGCAGTCACCTAGCGGGAGTGGGCTCTTACGAGCAGTACTTC
j_call: TRBJ2-7
d_call: TRBD2
v_call: TRBV6-5
clone_size: NA

cdr3_aa: CASSPLREGYTDTQYF
cdr3_nt: TGTGCCAGCTCACCACTGCGGGAGGGGTACACAGATACGCAGTATTTT
j_call: TRBJ2-3
d_call: TRBD2
v_call: TRBV18
clone_size: few

cdr3_aa: CAFPGTSGIYEQYF
cdr3_nt: TGTGCCTTTCCCGGGACTAGCGGCATCTACGAGCAGTACTTC
j_call: TRBJ2-7
d_call: TRBD2
v_call: TRBV7-2
clone_size: few

cdr3_aa: CSARDPGLVTLSSYNEQFF
cdr3_nt: TGCAGTGCTAGAGATCCGGGACTAGTCACCCTCAGCTCCTACAATGAGCAGTTCTTC
j_call: TRBJ2-1
d_call: TRBD2
v_call: TRBV20-1
clone_size: many

cdr3_aa: CASSAQPGTGIYEQYF
cdr3_nt: TGTGCCAGCAGCGCCCAGCCCGGGACGGGGATCTACGAGCAGTACTTC
j_call: TRBJ2-7
d_call: NA
v_call: TRBV7-3
clone_size: few

cdr3_aa: CSASRRGGNEQFF
cdr3_nt: TGCAGTGCTAGTCGGCGGGGAGGCAATGAGCAGTTCTTC
j_call: TRBJ2-1
d_call: NA
v_call: TRBV20-1
clone_size: many

cdr3_aa: CASRLGPSSYNSPLHF
cdr3_nt: TGTGCCAGCAGACTCGGACCGAGCTCCTATAATTCACCCCTCCACTTT
j_call: TRBJ1-6
d_call: NA
v_call: TRBV12-3/TRBV12-4
clone_size: few

cdr3_aa: CAWTMGGVSSYEQYF
cdr3_nt: TGTGCCTGGACCATGGGCGGCGTGAGCTCCTACGAGCAGTACTTC
j_call: TRBJ2-7
d_call: NA
v_call: TRBV30
clone_size: NA

cdr3_aa: CASSLEGDLTREKLFF
cdr3_nt: TGTGCCAGCAGCTTAGAAGGGGATCTTACGAGGGAAAAACTGTTTTTT
j_call: TRBJ1-4
d_call: NA
v_call: TRBV7-8
clone_size: NA

cdr3_aa: CASSSGVNTEAFF
cdr3_nt: TGTGCCAGCAGCTCGGGAGTTAACACTGAAGCTTTCTTT
j_call: TRBJ1-1
d_call: NA
v_call: TRBV7-2
clone_size: many

cdr3_aa: CANGIGNEQFF
cdr3_nt: TGTGCCAACGGGATAGGGAATGAGCAGTTCTTC
j_call: TRBJ2-1
d_call: NA
v_call: TRBV12-3/TRBV12-4
clone_size: many

cdr3_aa: CASSLQGAREEQYF
cdr3_nt: TGTGCCAGCAGCCTGCAGGGGGCCCGAGAGGAGCAGTACTTC
j_call: TRBJ2-7
d_call: TRBD1
v_call: TRBV9
clone_size: many

cdr3_aa: CASSLARAAASTEQFF
cdr3_nt: TGTGCCAGCAGCTTAGCCCGGGCGGCTGCTTCTACCGAGCAGTTCTTC
j_call: TRBJ2-1
d_call: NA
v_call: TRBV7-2
clone_size: many

cdr3_aa: CAISERLAGGRGTGELFF
cdr3_nt: TGTGCCATCAGTGAGCGACTAGCGGGAGGGCGTGGGACCGGGGAGCTGTTTTTT
j_call: TRBJ2-2
d_call: TRBD2
v_call: TRBV10-3
clone_size: few

cdr3_aa: CSAREGTGLNYGYTF
cdr3_nt: TGCAGTGCTAGAGAAGGGACAGGGCTTAACTATGGCTACACCTTC
j_call: TRBJ1-2
d_call: TRBD1
v_call: TRBV20-1
clone_size: many

cdr3_aa: CASRVQGRSPLHF
cdr3_nt: TGTGCCAGCAGGGTACAGGGCCGGTCACCCCTCCACTTT
j_call: TRBJ1-6
d_call: NA
v_call: TRBV6-6
clone_size: many

cdr3_aa: CASSYLQRLAKNIQYF
cdr3_nt: TGTGCCAGCAGTTACTTACAGCGGCTAGCCAAAAACATTCAGTACTTC
j_call: TRBJ2-4
d_call: NA
v_call: TRBV6-2/TRBV6-3
clone_size: few

cdr3_aa: CASSQELARAYNEQFF
cdr3_nt: TGTGCCAGCAGCCAAGAACTAGCGCGGGCCTACAATGAGCAGTTCTTC
j_call: TRBJ2-1
d_call: TRBD2
v_call: TRBV4-2
clone_size: few

cdr3_aa: CSVGGGRKETQYF
cdr3_nt: TGCAGCGTTGGAGGGGGCAGGAAAGAGACCCAGTACTTC
j_call: TRBJ2-5
d_call: TRBD1
v_call: TRBV29-1
clone_size: many

cdr3_aa: CASSAQAYEQYF
cdr3_nt: TGTGCCAGCAGCGCGCAAGCCTACGAGCAGTACTTC
j_call: TRBJ2-7
d_call: NA
v_call: TRBV21-1
clone_size: NA

cdr3_aa: CSVEGAAGSQETQYF
cdr3_nt: TGCAGCGTTGAAGGGGCGGCCGGGAGCCAAGAGACCCAGTACTTC
j_call: TRBJ2-5
d_call: NA
v_call: TRBV29-1
clone_size: many

cdr3_aa: CSARSTPRGSNQPQHF
cdr3_nt: TGCAGTGCTAGATCAACCCCCAGGGGGTCCAATCAGCCCCAGCATTTT
j_call: TRBJ1-5
d_call: TRBD1
v_call: TRBV20-1
clone_size: few

cdr3_aa: CSARIRDLRETQYF
cdr3_nt: TGCAGTGCACGTATCCGGGACTTGAGGGAGACCCAGTACTTC
j_call: TRBJ2-5
d_call: NA
v_call: TRBV20-1
clone_size: NA

cdr3_aa: CSARTESGANVLTF
cdr3_nt: TGCAGTGCTAGAACGGAATCTGGGGCCAACGTCCTGACTTTC
j_call: TRBJ2-6
d_call: NA
v_call: TRBV20-1
clone_size: NA

cdr3_aa: CASSTPRGGLNYNEQFF
cdr3_nt: TGCGCCAGCAGCACCCCGAGAGGGGGACTGAACTACAATGAGCAGTTCTTC
j_call: TRBJ2-1
d_call: NA
v_call: TRBV5-1
clone_size: NA

cdr3_aa: CASSTSGRLSYEQYF
cdr3_nt: TGTGCCAGCAGTACCAGCGGGAGGCTTTCCTACGAGCAGTACTTC
j_call: TRBJ2-7
d_call: TRBD2
v_call: TRBV7-2
clone_size: few

cdr3_aa: CASSPMSATNEKLFF
cdr3_nt: TGTGCCAGCAGCCCCATGTCTGCAACTAATGAAAAACTGTTTTTT
j_call: TRBJ1-4
d_call: NA
v_call: TRBV3-1
clone_size: NA

cdr3_aa: CASSLVREREQYF
cdr3_nt: TGTGCCAGCAGCTTAGTTCGGGAGCGCGAGCAGTACTTC
j_call: TRBJ2-7
d_call: NA
v_call: TRBV7-2
clone_size: NA

cdr3_aa: CASSRADLSTDTQYF
cdr3_nt: TGTGCCAGCAGCCGCGCCGACTTATCCACAGATACGCAGTATTTT
j_call: TRBJ2-3
d_call: NA
v_call: TRBV7-9
clone_size: NA

cdr3_aa: CASSVLPPHLSGANVLTF
cdr3_nt: TGTGCCAGCAGCGTCTTACCCCCGCACCTCTCTGGGGCCAACGTCCTGACTTTC
j_call: TRBJ2-6
d_call: NA
v_call: TRBV9
clone_size: NA

cdr3_aa: CASRLIAETSDTQYF
cdr3_nt: TGTGCCAGCAGGCTTATAGCGGAAACGTCAGATACGCAGTATTTT
j_call: TRBJ2-3
d_call: NA
v_call: TRBV6-2/TRBV6-3
clone_size: NA

cdr3_aa: CASRSGTVYGYTF
cdr3_nt: TGTGCCAGCAGATCCGGGACAGTCTATGGCTACACCTTC
j_call: TRBJ1-2
d_call: TRBD1
v_call: TRBV6-1
clone_size: few

cdr3_aa: CATSDLLPGQFF
cdr3_nt: TGTGCCACCAGTGATTTGCTACCCGGGCAGTTCTTC
j_call: TRBJ2-1
d_call: NA
v_call: TRBV24-1
clone_size: NA

cdr3_aa: CASTTGQSQETQYF
cdr3_nt: TGTGCCAGCACCACCGGACAGAGCCAAGAGACCCAGTACTTC
j_call: TRBJ2-5
d_call: NA
v_call: TRBV28
clone_size: few

cdr3_aa: CASSPGLAGAREQYF
cdr3_nt: TGCGCCAGCAGCCCGGGACTAGCGGGAGCCCGGGAGCAGTACTTC
j_call: TRBJ2-7
d_call: TRBD2
v_call: TRBV5-1
clone_size: NA

cdr3_aa: CASSLKAGSLSYNEQFF
cdr3_nt: TGTGCCAGCAGCTTAAAGGCGGGGAGCCTCTCCTACAATGAGCAGTTCTTC
j_call: TRBJ2-1
d_call: NA
v_call: TRBV7-3
clone_size: NA